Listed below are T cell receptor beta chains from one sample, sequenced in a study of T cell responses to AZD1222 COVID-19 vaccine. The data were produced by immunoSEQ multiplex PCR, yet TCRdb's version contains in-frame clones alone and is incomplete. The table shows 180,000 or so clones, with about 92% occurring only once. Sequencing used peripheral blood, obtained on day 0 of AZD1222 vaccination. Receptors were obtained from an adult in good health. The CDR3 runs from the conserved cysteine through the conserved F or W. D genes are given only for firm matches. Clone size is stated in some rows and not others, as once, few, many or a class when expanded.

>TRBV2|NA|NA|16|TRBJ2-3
TGTGCCACCTCGGGGTCGGACGGCTTGGCGTCAGATACGCAGTATTTT
CATSGSDGLASDTQYF
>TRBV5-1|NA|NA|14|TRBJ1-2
TGCGCCAGCAGCCTTTTCGACGGCAACTATGGCTACACCTTC
CASSLFDGNYGYTF
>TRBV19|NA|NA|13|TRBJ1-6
TGTGCCAGCCGGGACACTTATAATTCACCCCTCCACTTT
CASRDTYNSPLHF
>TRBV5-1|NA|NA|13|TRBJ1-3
TGCGCCAGCAGCTGGAACAGGGGAAACACCATATATTTT
CASSWNRGNTIYF
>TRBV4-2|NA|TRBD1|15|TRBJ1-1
TGTGCCAGCAGCCAAGTAGGTCAGGGGGCGACTGAAGCTTTCTTT
CASSQVGQGATEAFF
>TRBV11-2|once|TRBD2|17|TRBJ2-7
TGTGCCAGCAGCTCTAGGGGGCGACGAGCGGGAGGCTACGAGCAGTACTTC
CASSSRGRRAGGYEQYF
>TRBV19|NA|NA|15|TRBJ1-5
TGTGCCAGTAGGTGGGAGGTTTTGAGCAATCAGCCCCAGCATTTT
CASRWEVLSNQPQHF
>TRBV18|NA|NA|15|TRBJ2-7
TGTGCCAGCTCACCATCAGCTGGGAATTCCTACGAGCAGTACTTC
CASSPSAGNSYEQYF
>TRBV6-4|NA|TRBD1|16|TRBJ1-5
TGTGCCAGCAGTGTCCCGGGACAGGGCCCGAATCAGCCCCAGCATTTT
CASSVPGQGPNQPQHF
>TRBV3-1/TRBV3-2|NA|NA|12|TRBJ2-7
TGTGCCAGCAGCCTGCAACACTACGAGCAGTACTTC
CASSLQHYEQYF
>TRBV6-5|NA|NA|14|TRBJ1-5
TGTGCCAGCAGTTACAGACCCTGGAATCAGCCCCAGCATTTT
CASSYRPWNQPQHF
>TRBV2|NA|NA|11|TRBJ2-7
TGTGCCAGCACCCGCTCCTACGAGCAGTACTTC
CASTRSYEQYF
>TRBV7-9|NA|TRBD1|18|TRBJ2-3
TGTGCCAGCAGCATACGGGACAGCCTTTACCTTCAACCAGATACGCAGTATTTT
CASSIRDSLYLQPDTQYF
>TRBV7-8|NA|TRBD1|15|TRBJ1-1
TGTGCCAGCAGCTCTCAACAGGGGGTTTTGACTGAAGCTTTCTTT
CASSSQQGVLTEAFF